This T cell receptor beta chain was captured in a study of radiotherapy plus CTLA-4 blockade in lung cancer. General study points: Early blood T cell clone dynamics, with interferon-beta, were reported to best predict response. Clones derived from tumor TCRs expanded in blood after radiotherapy plus ipilimumab.

Measured with immunoSEQ multiplex PCR; TCRdb has only the in-frame clones, and not every one. The profile covers tens of thousands of clones, with roughly four fifths appearing a single time and just under 25% taken by the ten largest. The CDR3 extends over 16 amino acids. V lost 4 bases, J lost 2 bases, and 17 bases lay in between. Germline V CDR1 and CDR2: SGHNT, YYREEE (reference sequence). About this clone: The antigen is undetermined.

Enrolled patients, whose metastatic non-small-cell lung cancer was chemo-refractory, received focal radiation plus CTLA-4 blockade with ipilimumab. The sample consisted of peripheral blood, taken from a patient treated with radiotherapy plus ipilimumab. The rearrangement joins TRBV5-4 to TRBJ2-3; the D gene is possibly TRBD2 (7 bases). The source is a human donor with non-small cell lung cancer that progressed on radiotherapy plus ipilimumab. The CDR3 nucleotides are TGTGCCAGCAGCCTCAAGGGCGGGGGCCTCACAGATACGCAGTATTTT. Translation: CASSLKGGGLTDTQYF. The full variable domain, with the rest looked up from reference TRBV5-4 and TRBJ2-3, is ETGVTQSPTHLIKTRGQQVTLRCSSQSGHNTVSWYQQALGQGPQFIFQYYREEENGRGNFPPRFSGLQFPNYSSELNVNALELDDSALYLCASSLKGGGLTDTQYFGPGTRLTVL.